This is a list of T cell receptor beta chains from one sample in a study of blood T cell repertoires in COVID-19. Here immunoSEQ multiplex PCR was the method, and the copy in TCRdb shows in-frame clones only, minus some. The sample lists around 130,000 clones, around 87% occurring once. Input material: peripheral blood. The receptors here all came from a man in his 70s with active COVID-19. Both conserved end residues are trimmed from each CDR3.

cdr3_aa v_call
ASSQLPTGTGTEAF TRBV5-1
ASSSSGTPPNEQF TRBV7-9
ASSPGTSSSYEQY TRBV7-9
ASSLGLAGTDTQY TRBV7-9
AWSYRPSGGPNYGYT TRBV30
ASSEDREHEQY TRBV18
AWREAAGNEQF TRBV30
ASSQERRRGYNEKLF TRBV14
ASSIEQGYEQF TRBV19
SAELAGRYNEQF TRBV29-1
ASSLRDSYNEQF TRBV11-3
ASSYSRLGKYNEQF TRBV6-5
SVEVGQGGNTIY TRBV29-1
ASSSSTGVLNEQF TRBV28
ASRQVKISGNTIY TRBV5-1
ASSRTSGSYEQY TRBV19
ASSRQENRDGYT TRBV5-1
ASSHYFTDTQY TRBV14
ASSEPLTSGHTDTQY TRBV9
ASRASGTPTYGQF TRBV28
ASRRLAGDDGDTQY TRBV21-1
ASSLAGGSNQPQH TRBV28
ASSVVGDRDTEAF TRBV18
ASSVDNTDTQY TRBV11-1
SVAGSAGTDTQY TRBV29-1
ASSYVDRVYNSPLH TRBV6-6
ASSQEISAYEQY TRBV4-1
ASTRWFGRQETQY TRBV6-5
ASATGLAGVINEQF TRBV27
ASTRRGIEAF TRBV5-6
ASSQAADRGLSYEQY TRBV7-2
ASSADQGRVAF TRBV5-4
ASSPPGEQF TRBV18
ASSFNPPGLAGGDEQF TRBV11-3
SVVKGGTGGIEQF TRBV29-1